One and the same sample provided the 20 T cell receptor beta chains below, sequenced in a study of T cells in localized non-small cell lung cancer. Generated by immunoSEQ multiplex PCR, the TCRdb table keeps only in-frame clones and is missing some. This sample has tens of thousands of clones, with 80% to 90% found just once. The material sequenced was peripheral blood, taken before any cancer treatment. The source is a man aged 35-75 years with stage I lung adenocarcinoma.

The V and J genes are TRBV6-7 and TRBJ1-1, with 7 positions matching TRBD1. TRBV6-7 belongs to the ORF category, with a function that is uncertain. The CDR3 is made up of 11 amino acids. The V and J ends lost 6 bases and 11 bases, in that order; junction bases with no gene match: 6. CDR3 DNA sequence: TGTGCCAGCAGCCATACAGGGGACGCTTTCTTT. Its protein is CASSHTGDAFF.

The chain links TRBV18 to TRBJ1-1; D remains unclear. V was cut by 2 bases and J by 2 bases, with 6 bases left in between. Germline V gene sequence: CDR1 KGHSH, CDR2 LQKENI. This CDR3 spans 13 amino acids. This chain's CDR3 is CASSPKGNTEAFF. In DNA, the CDR3 is TGTGCCAGCTCACCAAAAGGAAACACTGAAGCTTTCTTT.

The V gene is TRBV6-4, the J gene TRBJ1-2, with D maybe TRBD1 (6 bases). This CDR3 has 16 amino acids. Germline CDR1 and CDR2: MRHNA and SNTAGT. Between the trimmed V and J ends, which lost 0 bases and 1 base, there was a span of 12 bases. The CDR3 is CASSDSGAGVNYGYTF. The CDR3 nucleotides are TGTGCCAGCAGTGACTCCGGGGCAGGGGTTAACTATGGCTACACCTTC.

The genes are TRBV29-1 and TRBJ2-3; a weak D match, TRBD2 (6 bases). The CDR3 contains 12 residues. Trimming removed 1 base from V and 6 bases from J, with 8 bases in between. Germline CDR1 reads SQVTM; CDR2 reads ANQGSEA. The CDR3 DNA is TGCAGCGTTGAAGCGGCGGGGGATACGCAGTATTTT. Residues: CSVEAAGDTQYF.

V gene TRBV27 combines with J gene TRBJ1-5; D unclear. CDR1 is MNHEY and CDR2 is SMNVEV in the germline V gene (reference sequence). V lost 2 bases and J 2 bases, leaving 16 bases between the germline ends. This CDR3 contains 17 residues. The CDR3 coding sequence is TGTGCCAGCAGTTTAATTGCGGGCGTCGGGGGCAATCAGCCCCAGCATTTT. Translating it yields CASSLIAGVGGNQPQHF.

The gene calls are TRBV25-1 and TRBJ2-1, with D possibly being TRBD1 or TRBD2 (6 bases each). This CDR3 is 14 amino acids long. Trimming pared 8 bases from V and 7 bases from J, leaving 18 bases between. Germline CDR1 MGHDK, CDR2 SYGVNS. The CDR3, as DNA: TGTGCCAGCCTGGACAGCGGGTCTCCTAATGAGCAGTTCTTC. It encodes CASLDSGSPNEQFF.

The chain has TRBV7-8 and TRBJ1-6; no clear D. V lost 5 bases and J 6 bases, leaving 11 bases between the germline ends. This CDR3 has 14 amino acids. Germline lookup yields CDR1 SGHVS and CDR2 FQNEAQ. DNA of the CDR3: TGTGCCAGCAGCGGTGCCCAGCCTAATTCACCCCTCCACTTT. This sequence encodes CASSGAQPNSPLHF.

This clone was found a few times. The rearrangement links TRBV30 to TRBJ1-1, with D hard to call. Per germline, CDR1 GTSNPN and CDR2 SVGIG (reference sequence). This CDR3 is 10 amino acids long. Trimming cost V 3 bases and J 11 bases, with 10 bases left between them. DNA of the CDR3: TGTGCCTGGAGCCGTTTAACCGCTTTCTTT. Amino acid sequence: CAWSRLTAFF.

The rearrangement uses TRBV30 and TRBJ1-5; tentatively, D is TRBD1 (6 bases). There are 13 residues in the CDR3. The V gene's germline CDR1 is GTSNPN and CDR2 SVGIG (reference sequence). The V gene lost 1 base and the J gene lost 2 bases, with 6 bases spanning the gap. CDR3 protein: CAWSAGGNQPQHF. In DNA, the CDR3 is TGTGCCTGGAGTGCAGGGGGCAATCAGCCCCAGCATTTT.

The J gene is TRBJ2-1, the V gene TRBV4-1; D gene ambiguous. The V end was cut by 2 bases, the J end by 2 bases, with 13 bases between. The CDR3 extends over 16 amino acids. CDR1 and CDR2 from the germline V gene are MGHRA and YSYEKL. CDR3 nucleotides: TGCGCCAGCAGCCAACCAAGGACGGCAACCTACAATGAGCAGTTCTTC. This sequence encodes CASSQPRTATYNEQFF.

The CDR3 region is CAILLGSSYNSPLHF. The CDR3, as DNA: TGTGCCATCCTTCTAGGGAGCTCCTATAATTCACCCCTCCACTTT. The chain uses TRBV7-2 and TRBJ1-6, with D unclear. The length of the CDR3 is 15 residues. Germline V gives CDR1 SGHTA, CDR2 FQGNSA. With 10 bases removed from V and 0 bases from J, the gap between germline ends came to 13 bases.

The chain couples TRBV12-5 to TRBJ2-5, with no clear D. V lost 7 bases to trimming and J lost 0 bases, with 3 bases between them. The length of the CDR3 is 11 residues. Germline V CDR1 and CDR2: LGHNT, FRNRAP. This CDR3 is CASAYQETQYF. The CDR3 DNA sequence: TGTGCTAGTGCGTACCAAGAGACCCAGTACTTC.

V usage is TRBV2 and J usage is TRBJ2-3; TRBD1 aligns across 8 bases. With 10 bases clipped from V and 0 bases from J, the junction kept 6 bases outside the gene matches. This CDR3 is built from 14 residues. Per germline, CDR1 SNHLY and CDR2 FYNNEI. The DNA of the CDR3 is TGTGCCACCAGGACAGGGTCTAGCACAGATACGCAGTATTTT. Translating it yields CATRTGSSTDTQYF.

This clone was seen just once. The rearrangement joins TRBV7-6 to TRBJ1-6, with D hard to call. The ends were cut back, 1 base at V and 9 bases at J, with 16 bases in the middle. Germline CDR1 SGHVS, CDR2 FNYEAQ. The CDR3 has 16 residues. The CDR3 loop is CASSLGYWGSGSPLHF. The CDR3 nucleotides are TGTGCCAGCAGCTTAGGGTATTGGGGTAGCGGTTCACCCCTCCACTTT.

The V gene is TRBV5-1, the J gene TRBJ1-1; possible D gene TRBD1, 5 bases. The CDR3 is 15 residues long. Germline-derived CDR1 and CDR2 are SGHRS and YFSETQ. Trimming stripped 4 bases from V and 0 bases from J, with 13 bases between. The CDR3 is CASSPTSGLNTEAFF. In nucleotides, the CDR3 is TGCGCCAGCAGCCCAACGTCGGGGCTGAACACTGAAGCTTTCTTT.

This clone was seen a few times. This sequence joins TRBV18 and TRBJ2-1; 7 bases align to TRBD1. CDR3 length equals 13 residues. Losses at the gene ends were 6 bases for V and 14 bases for J; bases not matched to a gene: 13. Germline V gene lookup returns CDR1 KGHSH and CDR2 LQKENI. In DNA form, the CDR3 reads TGTGCCAGCTCCAAACAGGGGACCGTGAAGGAGTTCTTC. It specifies CASSKQGTVKEFF.

The rearrangement links TRBV10-3 to TRBJ2-5; tentative D call: TRBD1 (5 bases). The CDR3 runs to 13 residues. The V gene's germline CDR1 is ENHRY and CDR2 SYGVKD. V was shortened by 6 bases and J by 3 bases, with 11 bases between the two germline ends. CDR3 coding DNA: TGTGCCATCAGCACGGGCAGGGAAGAGACCCAGTACTTC. Residues: CAISTGREETQYF.

This chain links TRBV7-2 with TRBJ2-5; perhaps D is TRBD1 or TRBD2 (5 bases each). The germline V gene has CDR1 SGHTA and CDR2 FQGNSA. The CDR3 totals 14 residues. The germline V and J ends were trimmed by 5 bases and 5 bases, with 15 bases remaining between them. Here the CDR3 DNA reads TGTGCCAGCAGCCTTATGGGACCACCGGAGACCCAGTACTTC. It encodes CASSLMGPPETQYF.

The chain recombines TRBV6-1 with TRBJ1-5, with D perhaps TRBD1 (5 bases). With 6 bases removed from V and 4 bases from J, the gap between germline ends came to 16 bases. This CDR3 contains 15 residues. From germline, CDR1 is MNHNS and CDR2 SASEGT. DNA for the CDR3: TGTGCCAGCAGGGATGGGCAGGGCGTGAATCAGCCCCAGCATTTT. This encodes CASRDGQGVNQPQHF.

V and J are TRBV20-1 and TRBJ2-7; the D is unclear. Germline V lookup: CDR1 DFQATT, CDR2 SNEGSKA (reference sequence). With 5 bases removed from V and 5 bases from J, the gap between germline ends came to 7 bases. The CDR3 runs 10 residues. CDR3 sequence (DNA): TGCAGTGCTGTCCGCAACGAGCAGTACTTC. Encoded protein: CSAVRNEQYF.